This T cell receptor beta chain was identified in a study of cytomegalovirus exposure and HLA in healthy donors. Study-level information: Unique TCRs from HLA-typed donors, 75 million to 100 million of them, were held in an early data release.

PCR was performed using 60 Vbeta and 13 Jbeta primers. Measured with immunoSEQ multiplex PCR; TCRdb has only the in-frame clones, and not every one. The sample carries just over 80,000 clones, 78% recorded once. Findings and caveats of the study: The study designated some 180 TCR beta chains cytomegalovirus-associated. In a later analysis, HLA-associated TCR beta chains were more clonally expanded than equally common others.

Comment on this clone: No antigen is known for it.

Germline values: CDR1 SQVTM, CDR2 ANQGSEA. V was trimmed by 5 bases and J by 5 bases, leaving 14 bases between them. The CDR3 loop spans 13 amino acids. Sequencing used PBMCs. The rearrangement links TRBV29-1 to TRBJ2-3; D uncertain. This clonotype was obtained from a man in his late teens or twenties in good health and CMV-seropositive. CDR3: CSVTHVVQDTQYF. In nucleotides, the CDR3 is TGCAGCGTTACTCACGTGGTTCAAGATACGCAGTATTTT.